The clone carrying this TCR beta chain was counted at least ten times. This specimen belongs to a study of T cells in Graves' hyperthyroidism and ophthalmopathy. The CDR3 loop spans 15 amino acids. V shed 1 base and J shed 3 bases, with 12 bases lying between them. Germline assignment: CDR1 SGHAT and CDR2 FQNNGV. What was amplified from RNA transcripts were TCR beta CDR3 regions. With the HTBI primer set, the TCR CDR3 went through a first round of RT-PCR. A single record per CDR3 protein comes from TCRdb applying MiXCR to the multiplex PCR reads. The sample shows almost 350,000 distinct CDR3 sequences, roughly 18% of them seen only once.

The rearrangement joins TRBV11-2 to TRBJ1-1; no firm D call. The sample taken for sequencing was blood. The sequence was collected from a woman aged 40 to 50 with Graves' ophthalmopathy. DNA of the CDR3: TGTGCCAGCAGCTTAGTAGGTATGGGCTACACTGAAGCTTTCTTT. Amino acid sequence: CASSLVGMGYTEAFF.